This T cell receptor (beta chain) was documented in a study of T cell repertoires in cytomegalovirus infection. Study observations and caveats: Ex vivo, HLA-C-restricted CMV-specific TCR beta clonotypes prevailed over the rest of the response.

The CDR3 sequence is 13 residues long. CDR1 and CDR2 from the germline V gene are SGHVS and FQNEAQ. After removal of 0 bases from V and 11 bases from J, the junction contained 6 bases not matched to a gene. This clonotype has ten or more counts. Its antigen is not known. A single record per CDR3 protein comes from TCRdb applying MiXCR to the reads. The table has 100,000 to 150,000 distinct CDR3 sequences, 32% seen once. This chain links TRBV7-8 with TRBJ2-7; 8 nucleotides align to TRBD1. The specimen comprised CD8+ T cells from cultured PBMCs, sampled from culture after CMV antigen stimulation. The source is a human donor in good health (CMV status not recorded). Some clones in this sample may be carry-over from other donors' samples. The CDR3 here is CASSLADRVQEYF. DNA of the CDR3: TGTGCCAGCAGCTTAGCGGACAGGGTGCAGGAGTACTTC.